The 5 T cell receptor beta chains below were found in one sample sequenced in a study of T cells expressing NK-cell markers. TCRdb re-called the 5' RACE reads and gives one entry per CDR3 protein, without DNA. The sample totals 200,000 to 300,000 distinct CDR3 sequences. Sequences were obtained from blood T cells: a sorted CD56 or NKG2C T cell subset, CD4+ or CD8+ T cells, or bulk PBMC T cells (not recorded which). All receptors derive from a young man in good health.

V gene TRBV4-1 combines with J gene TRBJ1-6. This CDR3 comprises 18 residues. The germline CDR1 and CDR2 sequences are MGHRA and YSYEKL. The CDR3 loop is CASSQVWRSSSYNSPLHF.

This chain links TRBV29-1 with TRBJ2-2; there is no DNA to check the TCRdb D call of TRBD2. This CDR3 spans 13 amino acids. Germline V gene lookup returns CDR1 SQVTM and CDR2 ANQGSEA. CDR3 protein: CSVVGRTGRELFF.

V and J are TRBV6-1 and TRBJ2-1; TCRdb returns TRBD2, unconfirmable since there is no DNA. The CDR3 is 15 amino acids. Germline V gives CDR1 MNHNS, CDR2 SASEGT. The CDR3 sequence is CATSGRASSYNEQFF.

CDR3 region: CASSLAPRDRGSGELFF. The gene calls are TRBV5-1 and TRBJ2-2; the D gene TCRdb calls, TRBD1, cannot be checked with no DNA. Germline assignment: CDR1 SGHRS and CDR2 YFSETQ. This CDR3 region has 17 residues.

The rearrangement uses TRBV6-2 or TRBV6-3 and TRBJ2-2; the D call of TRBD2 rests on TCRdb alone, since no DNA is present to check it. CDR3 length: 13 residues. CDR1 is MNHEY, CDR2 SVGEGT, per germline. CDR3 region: CASSREVTGELFF.